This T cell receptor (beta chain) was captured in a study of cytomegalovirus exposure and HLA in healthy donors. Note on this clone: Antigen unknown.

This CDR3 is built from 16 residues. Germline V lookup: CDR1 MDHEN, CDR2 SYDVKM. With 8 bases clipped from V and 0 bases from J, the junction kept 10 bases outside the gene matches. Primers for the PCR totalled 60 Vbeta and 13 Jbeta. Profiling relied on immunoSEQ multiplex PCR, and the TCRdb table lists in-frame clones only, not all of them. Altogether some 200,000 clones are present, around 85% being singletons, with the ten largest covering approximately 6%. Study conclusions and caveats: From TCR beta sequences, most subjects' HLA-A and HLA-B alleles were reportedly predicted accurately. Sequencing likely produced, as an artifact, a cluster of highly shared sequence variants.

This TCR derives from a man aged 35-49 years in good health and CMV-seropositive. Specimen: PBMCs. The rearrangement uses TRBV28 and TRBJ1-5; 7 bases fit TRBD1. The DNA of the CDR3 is TGTGCCAGCGGGCCGGGACAGCGAAGTAGCAATCAGCCCCAGCATTTT. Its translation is CASGPGQRSSNQPQHF. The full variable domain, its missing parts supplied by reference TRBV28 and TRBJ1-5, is DVKVTQSSRYLVKRTGEKVFLECVQDMDHENMFWYRQDPGLGLRLIYFSYDVKMKEKGDIPEGYSVSREKKERFSLILESASTNQTSMYLCASGPGQRSSNQPQHFGDGTRLSIL.